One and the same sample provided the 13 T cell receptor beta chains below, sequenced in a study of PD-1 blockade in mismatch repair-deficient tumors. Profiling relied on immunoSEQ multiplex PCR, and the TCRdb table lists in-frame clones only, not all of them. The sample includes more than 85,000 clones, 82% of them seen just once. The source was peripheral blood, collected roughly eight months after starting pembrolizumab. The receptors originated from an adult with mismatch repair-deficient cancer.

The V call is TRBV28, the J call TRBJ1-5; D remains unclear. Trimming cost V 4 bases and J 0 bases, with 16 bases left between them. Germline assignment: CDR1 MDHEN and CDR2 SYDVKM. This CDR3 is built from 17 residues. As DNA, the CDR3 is TGTGCCAGCAGTTACCTAGAGGCCCTATATAGCAATCAGCCCCAGCATTTT. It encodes CASSYLEALYSNQPQHF. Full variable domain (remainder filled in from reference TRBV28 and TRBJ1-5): DVKVTQSSRYLVKRTGEKVFLECVQDMDHENMFWYRQDPGLGLRLIYFSYDVKMKEKGDIPEGYSVSREKKERFSLILESASTNQTSMYLCASSYLEALYSNQPQHFGDGTRLSIL.

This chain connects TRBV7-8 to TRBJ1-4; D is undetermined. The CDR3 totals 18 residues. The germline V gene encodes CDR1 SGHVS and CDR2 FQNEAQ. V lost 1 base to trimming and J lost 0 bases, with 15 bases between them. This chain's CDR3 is CASSLVPRTVATNEKLFF. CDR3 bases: TGTGCCAGCAGCTTAGTTCCCCGGACGGTAGCAACTAATGAAAAACTGTTTTTT.

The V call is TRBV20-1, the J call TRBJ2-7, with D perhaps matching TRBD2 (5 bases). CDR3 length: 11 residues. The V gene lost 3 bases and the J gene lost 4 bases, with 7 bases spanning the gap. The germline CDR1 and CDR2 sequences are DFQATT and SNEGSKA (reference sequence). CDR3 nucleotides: TGCAGTGCTAGGGGAGCATACGAGCAGTACTTC. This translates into CSARGAYEQYF.

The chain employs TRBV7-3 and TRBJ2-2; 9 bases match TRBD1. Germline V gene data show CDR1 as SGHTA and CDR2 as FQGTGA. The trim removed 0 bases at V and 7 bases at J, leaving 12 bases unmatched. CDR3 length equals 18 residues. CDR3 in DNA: TGTGCCAGCAGCTTAACTCCGGGACAGGGAAGATTTAGCGGGGAGCTGTTTTTT. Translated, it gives CASSLTPGQGRFSGELFF. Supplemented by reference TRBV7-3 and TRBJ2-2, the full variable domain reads GAGVSQTPSNKVTEKGKYVELRCDPISGHTALYWYRQSLGQGPEFLIYFQGTGAADDSGLPNDRFFAVRPEGSVSTLKIQRTERGDSAVYLCASSLTPGQGRFSGELFFGEGSRLTVL.

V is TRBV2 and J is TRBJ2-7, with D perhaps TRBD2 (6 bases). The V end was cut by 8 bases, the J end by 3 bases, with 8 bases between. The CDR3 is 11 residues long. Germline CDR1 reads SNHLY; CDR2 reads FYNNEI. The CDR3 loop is CASGRNYEQYF. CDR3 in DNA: TGTGCCAGCGGGAGGAACTACGAGCAGTACTTC.

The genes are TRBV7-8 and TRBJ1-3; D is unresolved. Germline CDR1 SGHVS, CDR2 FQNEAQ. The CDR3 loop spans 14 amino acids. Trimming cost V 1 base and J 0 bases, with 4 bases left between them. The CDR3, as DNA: TGTGCCAGCAGCTTAGAGGTCTCTGGAAACACCATATATTTT. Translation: CASSLEVSGNTIYF.

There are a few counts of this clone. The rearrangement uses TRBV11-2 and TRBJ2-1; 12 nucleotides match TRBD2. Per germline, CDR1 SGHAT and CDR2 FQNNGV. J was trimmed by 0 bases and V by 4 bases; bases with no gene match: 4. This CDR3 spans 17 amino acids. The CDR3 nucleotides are TGTGCCAGCAGCTCGGGACTAGCGGGCAGCTCCTACAATGAGCAGTTCTTC. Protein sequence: CASSSGLAGSSYNEQFF.

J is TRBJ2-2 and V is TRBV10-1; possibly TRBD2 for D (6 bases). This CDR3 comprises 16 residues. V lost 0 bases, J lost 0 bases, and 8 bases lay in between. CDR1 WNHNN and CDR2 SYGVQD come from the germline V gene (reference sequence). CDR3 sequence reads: CASSESTGANTGELFF. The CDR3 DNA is TGCGCCAGCAGTGAGTCGACGGGGGCGAACACCGGGGAGCTGTTTTTT.

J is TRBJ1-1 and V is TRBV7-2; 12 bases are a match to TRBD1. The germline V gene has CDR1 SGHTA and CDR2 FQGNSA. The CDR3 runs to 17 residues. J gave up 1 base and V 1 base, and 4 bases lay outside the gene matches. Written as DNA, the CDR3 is TGTGCCAGCAGCTTAGAGGGACAGGGGGCTTCGAACACTGAAGCTTTCTTT. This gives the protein CASSLEGQGASNTEAFF.

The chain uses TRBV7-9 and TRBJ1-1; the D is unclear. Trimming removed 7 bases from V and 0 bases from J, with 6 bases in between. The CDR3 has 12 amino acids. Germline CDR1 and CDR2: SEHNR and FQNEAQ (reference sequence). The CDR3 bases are TGTGCCAGCACGGAGCTGAACACTGAAGCTTTCTTT. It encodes CASTELNTEAFF.

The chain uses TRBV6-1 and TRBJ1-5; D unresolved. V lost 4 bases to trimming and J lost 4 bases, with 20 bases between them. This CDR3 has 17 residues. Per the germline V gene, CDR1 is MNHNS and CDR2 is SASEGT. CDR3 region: CASSGGGPAYGNQPQHF. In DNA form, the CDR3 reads TGTGCCAGCAGTGGAGGAGGACCGGCTTATGGGAATCAGCCCCAGCATTTT.

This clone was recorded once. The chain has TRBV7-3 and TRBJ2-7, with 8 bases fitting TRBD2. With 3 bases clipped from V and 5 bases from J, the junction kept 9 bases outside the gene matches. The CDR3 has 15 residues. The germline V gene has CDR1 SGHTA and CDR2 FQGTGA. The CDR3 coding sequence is TGTGCCAGCAGCTTGCAGGCGGGAGGTGTCCACGAGCAGTACTTC. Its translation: CASSLQAGGVHEQYF. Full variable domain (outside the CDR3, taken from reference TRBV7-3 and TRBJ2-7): GAGVSQTPSNKVTEKGKYVELRCDPISGHTALYWYRQSLGQGPEFLIYFQGTGAADDSGLPNDRFFAVRPEGSVSTLKIQRTERGDSAVYLCASSLQAGGVHEQYFGPGTRLTVT.

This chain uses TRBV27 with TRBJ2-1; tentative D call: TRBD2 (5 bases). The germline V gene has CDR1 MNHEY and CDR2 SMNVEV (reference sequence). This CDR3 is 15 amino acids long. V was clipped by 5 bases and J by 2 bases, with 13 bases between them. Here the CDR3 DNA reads TGTGCCAGCAGTGTAAGCGGCGGCACCTACAATGAGCAGTTCTTC. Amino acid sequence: CASSVSGGTYNEQFF.